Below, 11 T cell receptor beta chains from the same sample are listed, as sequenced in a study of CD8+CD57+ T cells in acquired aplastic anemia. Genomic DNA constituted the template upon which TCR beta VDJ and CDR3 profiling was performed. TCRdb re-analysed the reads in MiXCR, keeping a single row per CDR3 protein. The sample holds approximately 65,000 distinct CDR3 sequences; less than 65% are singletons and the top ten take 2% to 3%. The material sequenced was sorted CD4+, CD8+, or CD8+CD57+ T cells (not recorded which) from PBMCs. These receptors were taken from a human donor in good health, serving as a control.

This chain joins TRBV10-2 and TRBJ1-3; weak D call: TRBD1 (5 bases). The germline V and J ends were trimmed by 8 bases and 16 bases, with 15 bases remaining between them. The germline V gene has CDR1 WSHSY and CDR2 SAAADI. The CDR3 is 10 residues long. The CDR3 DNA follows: TGCGCCAGCCGGCGGCACAGGTGGTATTTT. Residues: CASRRHRWYF.

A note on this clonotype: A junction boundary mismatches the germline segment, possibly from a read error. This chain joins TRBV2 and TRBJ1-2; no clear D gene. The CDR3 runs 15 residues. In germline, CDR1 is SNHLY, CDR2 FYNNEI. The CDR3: CASSSWALGGNYGSF. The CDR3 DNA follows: TGTGCCAGCAGTTCCTGGGCCCTTGGCGGGAACTATGGCTCCTTC.

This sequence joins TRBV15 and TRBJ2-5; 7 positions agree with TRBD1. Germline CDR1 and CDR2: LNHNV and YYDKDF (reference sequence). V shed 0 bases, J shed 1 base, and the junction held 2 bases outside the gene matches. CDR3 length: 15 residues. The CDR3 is CATSREGQSQETQYF. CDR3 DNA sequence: TGTGCCACCAGCAGAGAGGGACAGTCCCAAGAGACCCAGTACTTC.

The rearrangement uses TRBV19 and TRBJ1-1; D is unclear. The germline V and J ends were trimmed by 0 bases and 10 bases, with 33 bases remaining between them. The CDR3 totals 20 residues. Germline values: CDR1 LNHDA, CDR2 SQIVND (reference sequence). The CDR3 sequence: CASSIDLAGVRLLAGRGAFF. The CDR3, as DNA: TGTGCCAGTAGTATAGATCTAGCGGGAGTGAGGCTGCTGGCAGGACGGGGAGCTTTCTTT. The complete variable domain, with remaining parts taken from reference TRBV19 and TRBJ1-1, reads DGGITQSPKYLFRKEGQNVTLSCEQNLNHDAMYWYRQDPGQGLRLIYYSQIVNDFQKGDIAEGYSVSREKKESFPLTVTSAQKNPTAFYLCASSIDLAGVRLLAGRGAFFGQGTRLTVV.

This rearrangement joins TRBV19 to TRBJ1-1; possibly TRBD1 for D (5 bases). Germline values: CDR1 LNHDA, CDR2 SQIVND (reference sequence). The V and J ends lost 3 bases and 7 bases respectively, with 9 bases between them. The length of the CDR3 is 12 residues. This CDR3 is CASSIGGIEAFF. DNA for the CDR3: TGTGCCAGTAGTATCGGGGGGATTGAAGCTTTCTTT.

This CDR3 reads CASKVGNSPLHF. The CDR3 nucleotides are TGTGCCAGTAAAGTAGGGAATTCACCCCTCCACTTT. This chain connects TRBV19 to TRBJ1-6; D is undetermined. Germline CDR1 and CDR2: LNHDA and SQIVND (reference sequence). Trimming shortened V by 7 bases and J by 7 bases, and 8 bases separated the two germline ends. The CDR3 has 12 residues.

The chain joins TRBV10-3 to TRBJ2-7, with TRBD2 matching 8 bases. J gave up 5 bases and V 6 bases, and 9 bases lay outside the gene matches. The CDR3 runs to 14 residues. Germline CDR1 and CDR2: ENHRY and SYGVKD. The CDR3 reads CAISGRDGENEQYF. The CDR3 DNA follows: TGTGCCATCAGCGGGAGGGATGGAGAAAACGAGCAGTACTTC.

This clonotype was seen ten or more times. The CDR3 protein is CASRQGPRSTDTQYF. In DNA, the CDR3 is TGTGCCAGCCGGCAGGGACCAAGAAGCACAGATACGCAGTATTTT. The V gene is TRBV6-1, the J gene TRBJ2-3; D could derive from TRBD1 or TRBD2 (5 bases each). Germline lookup yields CDR1 MNHNS and CDR2 SASEGT. The CDR3 spans 15 residues. V gave up 8 bases and J gave up 0 bases, with 15 bases separating them.

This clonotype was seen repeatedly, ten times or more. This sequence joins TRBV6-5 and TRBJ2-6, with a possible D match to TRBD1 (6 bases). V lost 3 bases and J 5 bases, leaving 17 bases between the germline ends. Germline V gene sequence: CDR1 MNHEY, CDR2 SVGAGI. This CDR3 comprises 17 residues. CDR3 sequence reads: CASSYRDKHRWANVLTF. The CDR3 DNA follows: TGTGCCAGCAGTTATCGGGACAAACACAGGTGGGCCAACGTCCTGACTTTC.

Written as DNA, the CDR3 is TGTGCCAGCAGTGATTTGGCAAGGCCGAGTGGCTACACCTTC. This codes for CASSDLARPSGYTF. The V and J genes are TRBV2 and TRBJ1-2; D unresolved. Looked up from germline, CDR1 is SNHLY and CDR2 is FYNNEI. The V end lost 3 bases, the J end lost 7 bases, and 15 bases lay between the germline ends. This CDR3 has 14 amino acids.

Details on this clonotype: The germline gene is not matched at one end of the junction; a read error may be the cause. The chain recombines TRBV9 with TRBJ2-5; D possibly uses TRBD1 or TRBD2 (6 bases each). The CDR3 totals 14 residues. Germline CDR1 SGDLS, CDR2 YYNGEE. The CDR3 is CASSVGGLQETQYF. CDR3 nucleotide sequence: TGCGCCAGCAGCGTAGGGGGACTGCAAGAGACCCAGTACTTC. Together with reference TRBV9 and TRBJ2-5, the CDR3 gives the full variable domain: DSGVTQTPKHLITATGQRVTLRCSPRSGDLSVYWYQQSLDQGLQFLIQYYNGEERAKGNILERFSAQQFPDLHSELNLSSLELGDSALYFCASSVGGLQETQYFGPGTRLLVL.